The rows below give T cell receptor beta chains drawn from one sample of a study of T cell responses to AZD1222 COVID-19 vaccine. The assay was immunoSEQ multiplex PCR, and TCRdb's table has in-frame clones only and misses some. The sample carries over 150,000 clones, roughly nine tenths recorded once. The input for sequencing was peripheral blood, taken on day 0 of AZD1222 vaccination. Receptor source: an adult in good health. Each CDR3 is given without its conserved first and last residue. Each record gives: V gene, CDR3 protein.

>TRBV7-9
ASSWGQGLGETQY
>TRBV5-1
ASSLSSEGYT
>TRBV3-1/TRBV3-2
ASSQERKGSEAF
>TRBV27
ASTQTSGKNYNEQF
>TRBV9
ASSVAGELF
>TRBV6-5
ASGSTGALYEQY
>TRBV9
ASSDIDYGYT
>TRBV28
ASSLNIRGYT
>TRBV5-1
ASSLVGGARSDTQY
>TRBV19
ASRLRDRTSGANVLT
>TRBV28
ASRSGQGIGYEQY
>TRBV11-2
ASSSLAEGVYEQY
>TRBV4-1
ASSQDPSGLYEQY
>TRBV29-1
SVERPVSGVMNTEAF
>TRBV28
ASSLGQFYGYT
>TRBV5-6
ASSLPASEQF
>TRBV7-8
ASSLALENIYEQY
>TRBV27
ASSPRLGMNTEAF
>TRBV9
ASSAAGGVNTEAF
>TRBV5-8
ASQGQGVPYEQY
>TRBV7-2
ASSARRITQY
>TRBV14
ASSQVFGLASTDTQY
>TRBV29-1
SATDPYEQY
>TRBV5-4
ASSLEISRNEQF
>TRBV9
ASSASLAGGPIVTYNEQF
>TRBV29-1
SVGQGLVGYT
>TRBV5-8
ASSFLGTVNTEAF
>TRBV6-5
ASRTTPGGQY
>TRBV19
ATLARGTNEKLF
>TRBV3-1/TRBV3-2
ASSQVPGEQF
>TRBV18
ASSTGQVGNQPQH
>TRBV14
ASSQGGNTEAF
>TRBV10-1
ASSEGGRVTEAF
>TRBV4-2
ASSQAQGPTSGANVLT
>TRBV30
AWSVLSLRGHGRYGYT
>TRBV7-3
ASSINARGTGELF
>TRBV6-4
ASRKDRGFPRRNQPQH
>TRBV18
ASSEGTGGNQPQH
>TRBV7-9
ASSLWGGNEKLF
>TRBV6-5
ASSYDRDNTEAF
>TRBV6-1
ASSEAGSGNTIY
>TRBV5-1
ASSLAAGTGETQY
>TRBV29-1
SVVIIGLAAYEQY
>TRBV6-5
ASSPPGPYNEQF
>TRBV27
ASSLRTSGPGSYNEQF
>TRBV11-3
ASSGDRGNTGELF
>TRBV5-8
ASSLGLTGAATNEKLF
>TRBV7-6
ASSLGTGGQNEQF